This T cell receptor (beta chain) was identified in a study of blood T cell repertoires in COVID-19. Trimming took off 4 bases at V and 4 bases at J, with 16 bases between the two ends. The CDR3 covers 14 residues. Germline CDR1 SQVTM, CDR2 ANQGSEA. In the original processing: The authors estimated nucleated cell counts from reference gene primer amplification. This table comes from immunoSEQ multiplex PCR, and its TCRdb copy is limited to in-frame clones, with some not included. For V, J and clone size, that table is used; D and trimming come from the DNA. The repertoire holds 45,000 to 55,000 clones, with less than 90% as singletons.

J is TRBJ2-5 and V is TRBV29-1, with a weak D call TRBD2 (7 bases). The receptor comes from a human donor in a cohort sampled during active COVID-19. Input material: peripheral blood. The DNA of the CDR3 is TGCAGCGTTGCAGAAGGGGGGGGGCGAGAGACCCAGTACTTC. It yields the protein CSVAEGGGRETQYF.